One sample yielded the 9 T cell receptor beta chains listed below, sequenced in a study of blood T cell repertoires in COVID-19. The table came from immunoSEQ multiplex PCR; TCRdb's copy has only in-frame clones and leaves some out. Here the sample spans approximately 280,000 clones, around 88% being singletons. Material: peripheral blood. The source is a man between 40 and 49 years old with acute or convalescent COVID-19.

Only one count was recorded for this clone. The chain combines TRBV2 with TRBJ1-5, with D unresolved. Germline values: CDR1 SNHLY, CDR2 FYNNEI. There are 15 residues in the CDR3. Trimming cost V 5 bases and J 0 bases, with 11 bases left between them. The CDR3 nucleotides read TGTGCCAGCAGTACCGAGGGTCTTAGCAATCAGCCCCAGCATTTT. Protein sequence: CASSTEGLSNQPQHF.

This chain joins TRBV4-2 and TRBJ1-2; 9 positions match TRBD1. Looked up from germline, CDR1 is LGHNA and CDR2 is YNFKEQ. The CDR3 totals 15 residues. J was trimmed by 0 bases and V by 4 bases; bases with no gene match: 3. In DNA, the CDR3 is TGTGCCAGCAGCCCGGGACAGGGACCTAACTATGGCTACACCTTC. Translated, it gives CASSPGQGPNYGYTF.

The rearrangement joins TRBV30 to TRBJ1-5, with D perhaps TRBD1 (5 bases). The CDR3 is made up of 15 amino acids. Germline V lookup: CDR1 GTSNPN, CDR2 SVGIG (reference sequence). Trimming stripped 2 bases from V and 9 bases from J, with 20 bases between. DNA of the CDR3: TGTGCCTGGAGTTCGGGGGAAGGGAATTTTCGGCCCCAGCATTTT. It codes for CAWSSGEGNFRPQHF.

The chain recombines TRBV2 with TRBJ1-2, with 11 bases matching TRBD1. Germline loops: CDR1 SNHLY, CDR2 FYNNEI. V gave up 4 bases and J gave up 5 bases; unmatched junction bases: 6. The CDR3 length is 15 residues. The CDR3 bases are TGTGCCAGCAGTGTAAGGACAGGGGGCGCGTATGGCTACACCTTC. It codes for CASSVRTGGAYGYTF.

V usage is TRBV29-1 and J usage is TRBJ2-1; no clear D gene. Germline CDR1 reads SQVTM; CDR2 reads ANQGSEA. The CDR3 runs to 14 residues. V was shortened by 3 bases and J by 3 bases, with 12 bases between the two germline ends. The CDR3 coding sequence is TGCAGCGTTGATCGTCAGGCGATCTACAATGAGCAGTTCTTC. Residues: CSVDRQAIYNEQFF.

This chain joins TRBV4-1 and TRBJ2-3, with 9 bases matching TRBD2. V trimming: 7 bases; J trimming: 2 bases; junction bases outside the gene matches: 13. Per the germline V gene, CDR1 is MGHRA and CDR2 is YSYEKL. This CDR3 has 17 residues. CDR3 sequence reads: CASTIWMTSGSTDTQYF. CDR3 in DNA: TGCGCCAGCACCATCTGGATGACTAGCGGATCCACAGATACGCAGTATTTT.

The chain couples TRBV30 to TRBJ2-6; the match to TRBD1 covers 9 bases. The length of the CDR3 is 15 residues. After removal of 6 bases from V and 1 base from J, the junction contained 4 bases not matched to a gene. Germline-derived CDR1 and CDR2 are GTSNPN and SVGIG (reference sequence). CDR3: CACGQGSSGANVLTF. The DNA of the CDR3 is TGTGCCTGCGGACAGGGGTCTTCTGGGGCCAACGTCCTGACTTTC.

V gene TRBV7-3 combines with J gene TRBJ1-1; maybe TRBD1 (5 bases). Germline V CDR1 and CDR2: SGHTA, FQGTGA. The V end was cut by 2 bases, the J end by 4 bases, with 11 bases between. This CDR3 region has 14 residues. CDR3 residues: CASSLDRIVTEAFF. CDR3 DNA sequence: TGTGCCAGCAGCTTAGACAGAATAGTCACTGAAGCTTTCTTT.

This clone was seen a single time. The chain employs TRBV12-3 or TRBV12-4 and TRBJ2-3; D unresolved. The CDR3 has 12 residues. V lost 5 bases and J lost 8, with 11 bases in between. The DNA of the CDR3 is TGTGCCAGCAGTCCGGGTGCAGTTACGCAGTATTTT. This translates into CASSPGAVTQYF.